The 2 T cell receptor beta chains reported below all come from one sample, sequenced in a study of metastatic and nonmetastatic thyroid tumors (TCRdb year 2020). The library was built by means of PCR. Sequenced on an Illumina HiSeq 4000. The public sequencing data were trimmed at Q25 with fastp and processed into clonotypes with MiXCR by TCRdb, which kept only in-frame beta chains. The sample has tens of thousands of clones on record, approximately 13% of them singletons. About 10% of the sample belongs to the ten largest clones. None of the patients had been given any treatment before thyroid surgery. The sequencing sample was made of tumor tissue. The receptors were sampled from a female donor with papillary thyroid cancer or a benign thyroid nodule (not recorded which). Some clones in this sample may be carry-over from other donors' samples.

This clone showed up many times. This sequence may be a read error, since a much larger clone differs from it by one base. This chain links TRBV12-3 or TRBV12-4 with TRBJ2-6; D may be TRBD1 or TRBD2 (5 bases each). Deletions cut 7 bases from V and 0 bases from J, with 16 bases between. The CDR3 sequence is 17 residues long. CDR3 region: CASIPWDASSGANVLTF. The CDR3 DNA sequence: TGTGCCAGCATCCCGTGGGACGCCAGCTCTGGGGCCAACGTCCTGACTTTC.

By proportion, this clone is medium-sized. The rearrangement uses TRBV2 and TRBJ2-7; unclear D gene. Deletions cut 11 bases from V and 2 bases from J, with 10 bases between. Germline V gene lookup returns CDR1 SNHLY and CDR2 FYNNEI. The CDR3 spans 11 residues. As DNA, the CDR3 is TGTGCCTCCCTACGGACCTACGAGCAGTACTTC. Its protein product is CASLRTYEQYF.